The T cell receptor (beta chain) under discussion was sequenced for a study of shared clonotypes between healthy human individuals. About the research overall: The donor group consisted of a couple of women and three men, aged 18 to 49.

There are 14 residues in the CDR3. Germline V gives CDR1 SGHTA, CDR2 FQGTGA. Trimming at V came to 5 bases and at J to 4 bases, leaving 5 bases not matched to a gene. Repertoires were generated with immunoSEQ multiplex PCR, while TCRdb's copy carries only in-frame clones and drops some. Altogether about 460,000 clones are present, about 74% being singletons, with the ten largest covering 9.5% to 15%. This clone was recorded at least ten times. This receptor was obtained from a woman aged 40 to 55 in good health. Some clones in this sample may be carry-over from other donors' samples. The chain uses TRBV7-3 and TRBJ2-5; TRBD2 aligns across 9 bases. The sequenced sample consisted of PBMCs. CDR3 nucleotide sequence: TGTGCCAGCAGCCCAGTAGCGGGAGTAGAGACCCAGTACTTC. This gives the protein CASSPVAGVETQYF.